The 24 T cell receptor beta chains below were found in one sample sequenced in a study of human T cells and chemical hapten exposure. TCRdb itself ran the RACE reads through MiXCR, one entry per CDR3 protein. The data contain about 85,000 distinct CDR3 sequences, about 9% of them singletons. Time point of the sample: pre-sensitization, week 0. Treatment: therapeutic diphenylcyclopropenone sensitization with weekly scalp DPC. The specimen comprised whole blood, sampled in connection with sensitization to the hapten diphenylcyclopropenone (DPC). Every receptor here comes from a man aged 35 to 55 with alopecia areata. Some clones in this sample may be carry-over from other donors' samples.

This sequence joins TRBV3-1 and TRBJ2-3; 7 bases line up with TRBD2. There are 15 residues in the CDR3. The germline V gene has CDR1 LGHDT and CDR2 YNNKEL (reference sequence). V shed 1 base, J shed 6 bases, and the junction held 7 bases outside the gene matches. The CDR3 coding sequence is TGTGCCAGCAGCCAAGGTCTAGCGGAGCGGGATACGCAGTATTTT. It translates to CASSQGLAERDTQYF.

This chain uses TRBV9 with TRBJ1-5, with D maybe TRBD1 (5 bases). This CDR3 has 14 amino acids. The V gene lost 0 bases and the J gene lost 7 bases, with 11 bases spanning the gap. Per the germline V gene, CDR1 is SGDLS and CDR2 is YYNGEE. This CDR3 reads CASSVGAGGQPQHF. In nucleotides, the CDR3 is TGTGCCAGCAGCGTAGGGGCGGGGGGACAGCCCCAGCATTTT.

This clonotype turned up a few times. V usage is TRBV18 and J usage is TRBJ2-5; 8 bases are shared with TRBD1. The germline V gene encodes CDR1 KGHSH and CDR2 LQKENI. J gave up 4 bases and V 3 bases, and 4 bases lay outside the gene matches. The length of the CDR3 is 14 residues. The CDR3 DNA reads TGTGCCAGCTCACCGTCAGGGGGCCGAGAGACCCAGTACTTC. Its protein is CASSPSGGRETQYF.

The chain employs TRBV10-3 and TRBJ1-1, with TRBD1 identical over 7 bases. Trimming at V came to 3 bases and at J to 4 bases, leaving 5 bases not matched to a gene. The germline V gene encodes CDR1 ENHRY and CDR2 SYGVKD. The CDR3 length is 14 residues. The CDR3 nucleotides read TGTGCCATCAGTGAAACAGGGGCGTCCACTGAAGCTTTCTTT. The encoded protein is CAISETGASTEAFF.

As regards this clonotype: A much more abundant neighbour one base away suggests this may be a read error. This chain connects TRBV6-2 or TRBV6-3 to TRBJ1-2; D gene uncertain. Germline V gene data show CDR1 as MNHEY and CDR2 as SVGEGT. Trimming took off 5 bases at V and 6 bases at J, with 16 bases between the two ends. This CDR3 comprises 14 residues. The CDR3 reads CASSTGGATNGYTF. The DNA of the CDR3 is TGTGCCAGCAGTACCGGAGGCGCGACAAATGGCTACACCTTC.

The chain carries TRBV30 and TRBJ1-2; 12 bases agree with TRBD1. With V trimmed by 3 bases and J by 6 bases, 8 bases remained unmatched. This CDR3 region has 15 residues. Germline loops: CDR1 GTSNPN, CDR2 SVGIG (reference sequence). The CDR3 loop is CAWRSGTGGADGYTF. The CDR3 nucleotides read TGTGCCTGGAGGTCCGGGACAGGGGGCGCGGATGGCTACACCTTC.

V and J are TRBV6-1 and TRBJ2-1, with D perhaps matching TRBD1 (6 bases). V was trimmed by 3 bases and J by 7 bases, leaving 10 bases between them. The CDR3 consists of 13 residues. CDR1 MNHNS and CDR2 SASEGT come from the germline V gene. The CDR3 loop reads CASSDRGWNEQFF. CDR3 DNA: TGTGCCAGCAGTGACAGGGGTTGGAATGAGCAGTTCTTC.

This clonotype has a count of ten or more. The gene calls are TRBV4-3 and TRBJ1-2, with 7 bases that match TRBD1. The CDR3 is made up of 17 amino acids. Germline V gives CDR1 LGHNA, CDR2 YSLEER. Unmatched junction bases numbered 18, after V lost 6 bases and J lost 5 bases. The CDR3 loop is CASRKSRGAGGGYGYTF. In DNA, the CDR3 is TGCGCCAGCAGGAAAAGTAGAGGGGCAGGGGGAGGGTATGGCTACACCTTC.

This clonotype came up many times. The chain links TRBV20-1 to TRBJ2-3; TRBD1 or TRBD2 may be the D gene (6 bases each). CDR3 size: 15 residues. CDR1 is DFQATT, CDR2 SNEGSKA, per germline (reference sequence). V lost 1 base and J 3 bases, leaving 14 bases between the germline ends. The CDR3: CSARAGALETDTQYF. In nucleotides, the CDR3 is TGCAGTGCTAGAGCGGGGGCCCTCGAGACAGATACGCAGTATTTT.

This clonotype was detected ten times or more. The DNA of the CDR3 is TGTGCCTGGAGTGGGATGAACACTGAAGCTTTCTTT. Protein product: CAWSGMNTEAFF. The rearrangement uses TRBV30 and TRBJ1-1; D remains ambiguous. V was trimmed by 1 base and J by 0 bases, leaving 3 bases between them. The CDR3 sequence is 12 residues long. The germline CDR1 and CDR2 sequences are GTSNPN and SVGIG (reference sequence).

This clonotype came up a few times. The chain links TRBV5-4 to TRBJ1-1, with unresolved D. V lost 2 bases and J lost 1, with 6 bases in between. Germline CDR1 reads SGHNT; CDR2 reads YYREEE (reference sequence). The CDR3 covers 13 residues. The CDR3 loop is CASSFGQNTEAFF. Here the CDR3 DNA reads TGTGCCAGCAGCTTCGGTCAGAACACTGAAGCTTTCTTT.

Only one count was recorded for this clonotype. This chain uses TRBV2 with TRBJ2-3, with D perhaps matching TRBD2 (6 bases). The V end was cut by 1 base, the J end by 4 bases, with 9 bases between. Germline values: CDR1 SNHLY, CDR2 FYNNEI. This CDR3 contains 14 residues. The CDR3 DNA reads TGTGCCAGCAGTGAAGGTGGCGGGGCAGATACGCAGTATTTT. Amino acids: CASSEGGGADTQYF.

This clonotype was detected ten times or more. This chain joins TRBV5-5 and TRBJ2-7, with TRBD1 identical over 9 bases. Trimming took 3 bases from V and 1 from J; bases not matched to a gene: 11. The germline V gene has CDR1 SGHKS and CDR2 YYEKEE (reference sequence). This CDR3 spans 17 amino acids. The CDR3 bases are TGTGCCAGCAGCTCAGGACCCGGGACAGGGAAATCCTACGAGCAGTACTTC. Protein product: CASSSGPGTGKSYEQYF.

This clonotype was counted many times. CDR3 amino acids: CASSLSRGSIQYF. The CDR3 nucleotides are TGTGCCAGCAGTTTATCCAGGGGAAGCATTCAGTACTTC. V usage is TRBV27 and J usage is TRBJ2-4; D may be TRBD1 (6 bases). The CDR3 is 13 amino acids. Trimming removed 0 bases at V and 9 bases at J, with 9 bases between. Germline assignment: CDR1 MNHEY and CDR2 SMNVEV (reference sequence).

V is TRBV28 and J is TRBJ2-5; TRBD2 aligns across 12 bases. The germline gives CDR1 MDHEN, CDR2 SYDVKM. The V and J ends lost 4 bases and 5 bases, in that order; junction bases with no gene match: 11. The CDR3 has 17 residues. The CDR3 protein is CASSSPSSGRGRETQYF. The CDR3 DNA follows: TGTGCCAGCAGTTCCCCTTCTAGCGGGAGGGGCCGCGAGACCCAGTACTTC.

This clonotype has a count of ten or more. The chain combines TRBV5-1 with TRBJ2-3, with 7 bases lining up with TRBD2. CDR1 and CDR2 from the germline V gene are SGHRS and YFSETQ. V was pared by 2 bases and J by 6 bases, with 6 bases of the junction left unmatched. The CDR3 is 14 amino acids. CDR3 nucleotides: TGCGCCAGCAGCTTCACTAGCGAACCCGATACGCAGTATTTT. Protein product: CASSFTSEPDTQYF.

This clonotype was seen ten or more times. The genes are TRBV6-2 or TRBV6-3 and TRBJ2-3, with a possible D match to TRBD2 (6 bases). The germline V gene has CDR1 MNHEY and CDR2 SVGEGT. V gave up 6 bases and J gave up 7 bases, with 20 bases separating them. The CDR3 has 15 amino acids. The CDR3 protein is CASRQRAQLVHTQYF. The DNA of the CDR3 is TGTGCCAGCAGGCAGCGGGCTCAACTCGTCCATACGCAGTATTTT.

The V and J genes are TRBV5-1 and TRBJ2-3; TRBD2 aligns across 12 bases. The CDR3 is made up of 18 amino acids. CDR1 SGHRS and CDR2 YFSETQ come from the germline V gene. The V and J ends lost 4 bases and 0 bases, in that order; junction bases with no gene match: 9. CDR3 loop: CASSPGASGRASTDTQYF. CDR3 nucleotide sequence: TGCGCCAGCAGCCCAGGAGCTAGCGGGAGGGCTAGCACAGATACGCAGTATTTT. The full variable domain, in which reference TRBV5-1 and TRBJ2-3 provide the parts outside the CDR3, is KAGVTQTPRYLIKTRGQQVTLSCSPISGHRSVSWYQQTPGQGLQFLFEYFSETQRNKGNFPGRFSGRQFSNSRSEMNVSTLELGDSALYLCASSPGASGRASTDTQYFGPGTRLTVL.

This clonotype was detected ten times or more. V and J are TRBV14 and TRBJ1-4; no reliable D call. Germline V gene sequence: CDR1 SGHDN, CDR2 FVKESK. With 8 bases removed from V and 3 bases from J, the gap between germline ends came to 22 bases. This CDR3 has 17 amino acids. The CDR3 DNA is TGTGCCAGCTCCCCTTTAGGCCAGCGAATACCTAATGAAAAACTGTTTTTT. Translation gives CASSPLGQRIPNEKLFF.

The chain recombines TRBV18 with TRBJ1-1; D unclear. The CDR3 covers 13 residues. Trimming took off 3 bases at V and 2 bases at J, with 7 bases between the two ends. The germline V gene encodes CDR1 KGHSH and CDR2 LQKENI. The CDR3: CASSPGRNTEAFF. Here the CDR3 DNA reads TGTGCCAGCTCACCCGGGAGAAACACTGAAGCTTTCTTT.

This clonotype has only a few counts. The chain has TRBV5-1 and TRBJ1-1; 9 bases agree with TRBD1. With 3 bases clipped from V and 4 bases from J, the junction kept 7 bases outside the gene matches. Per the germline V gene, CDR1 is SGHRS and CDR2 is YFSETQ. This CDR3 comprises 15 residues. The CDR3 sequence: CASSSIQGAGTEAFF. For the CDR3, the DNA is TGCGCCAGCAGCTCGATACAGGGGGCGGGCACTGAAGCTTTCTTT.

The V gene is TRBV3-1, the J gene TRBJ2-6, with 9 bases matching TRBD1. Trimming took 4 bases from V and 4 from J; bases not matched to a gene: 14. CDR1 and CDR2 from the germline V gene are LGHDT and YNNKEL (reference sequence). This CDR3 contains 19 residues. The chain's CDR3 is CASSPDLRDRVLGANVLTF. Here the CDR3 DNA reads TGTGCCAGCAGCCCGGACCTCCGGGACAGGGTTCTGGGGGCCAACGTCCTGACTTTC.

This clonotype came up many times. DNA for the CDR3: TGTGCCAGCGGACAGGGGGGAGGACAGCCCCAGCATTTT. Amino acid sequence: CASGQGGGQPQHF. This chain uses TRBV12-3 or TRBV12-4 with TRBJ1-5; 10 bases match TRBD1. The CDR3 runs 13 residues. After removal of 8 bases from V and 7 bases from J, the junction contained 5 bases not matched to a gene.

As concerns this clonotype: A much larger clonotype is one base distant, so this may be a read error. This rearrangement joins TRBV25-1 to TRBJ1-4; 8 bases match TRBD1. The CDR3 contains 13 residues. Per germline, CDR1 MGHDK and CDR2 SYGVNS. The CDR3 sequence is CASAGQGGERLFF. The CDR3 coding sequence is TGTGCCAGCGCTGGACAGGGCGGGGAAAGACTGTTTTTT.